One sample yielded the 19 T cell receptor beta chains listed below, sequenced in a study of blood T cell repertoires in COVID-19. Sequencing was performed with immunoSEQ multiplex PCR; in TCRdb, only in-frame clones are kept and a portion is missing. This sample has about 260,000 clones; about 91% occur once, and the top ten carry about 2.5%. Sequencing was performed on peripheral blood. The receptors shown here come from a person aged 18 to 30 with COVID-19, enrolled during active disease.

The rearrangement joins TRBV5-1 to TRBJ1-2; tentative D call: TRBD1 (6 bases). Germline V gives CDR1 SGHRS, CDR2 YFSETQ. V lost 3 bases, J lost 8 bases, and 17 bases lay in between. The CDR3 is 14 residues long. DNA for the CDR3: TGCGCCAGCAGCTCGGACAGAGGGGGTCTGGGCTACACCTTC. Residues: CASSSDRGGLGYTF.

V usage is TRBV4-1 and J usage is TRBJ2-5, with D tentatively TRBD1 (6 bases). V was pared by 0 bases and J by 7 bases, with 21 bases between. The germline gives CDR1 MGHRA, CDR2 YSYEKL. CDR3 size: 17 residues. The CDR3 protein is CASSQDTGTSQGGTQYF. DNA of the CDR3: TGCGCCAGCAGCCAAGATACAGGGACCTCCCAAGGTGGGACCCAGTACTTC.

The chain links TRBV6-5 to TRBJ2-1, with 10 bases matching TRBD2. Germline CDR1 MNHEY, CDR2 SVGAGI. The CDR3 loop spans 13 amino acids. V trimming: 9 bases; J trimming: 5 bases; junction bases outside the gene matches: 4. This CDR3 reads CASTSGVNNEQFF. In nucleotides, the CDR3 is TGTGCCAGTACTAGCGGGGTCAACAATGAGCAGTTCTTC.

The chain joins TRBV7-2 to TRBJ1-3; D might be TRBD1 (5 bases). Trimming stripped 3 bases from V and 4 bases from J, with 16 bases between. The CDR3 has 16 amino acids. The V gene's germline CDR1 is SGHTA and CDR2 FQGNSA. The CDR3 region is CASSLGPGVSGNTIYF. The CDR3 nucleotides are TGTGCCAGCAGCTTGGGTCCGGGGGTCTCCGGAAACACCATATATTTT.

The rearrangement uses TRBV24-1 and TRBJ2-5; a weak D match, TRBD1 (5 bases). Trimming took 3 bases from V and 5 from J, leaving 18 bases between them. This CDR3 spans 16 amino acids. In germline, CDR1 is KGHDR, CDR2 SFDVKD. Here the CDR3 DNA reads TGTGCCACCAGTGATAAAGTAAAAGGGGCCTTGGAGACCCAGTACTTC. Protein product: CATSDKVKGALETQYF.

The chain uses TRBV11-1 and TRBJ2-5, with 7 bases identical to TRBD2. Germline CDR1 is SGHAT and CDR2 is FQDESV (reference sequence). V lost 5 bases and J lost 5; bases outside the gene matches: 8. This CDR3 is 14 amino acids long. The CDR3 coding sequence is TGTGCCAGCAGCATGGCGGGAGTAAGGGAGACCCAGTACTTC. Protein product: CASSMAGVRETQYF.

This sequence joins TRBV19 and TRBJ2-7, with TRBD2 as a possible D gene (6 bases). This CDR3 is 14 amino acids long. From germline, CDR1 is LNHDA and CDR2 SQIVND (reference sequence). V lost 3 bases and J lost 2, with 11 bases in between. The DNA of the CDR3 is TGTGCCAGTAGTATTGGGGAGGTGGCCTACGAGCAGTACTTC. Amino acid sequence: CASSIGEVAYEQYF.

The chain uses TRBV10-3 and TRBJ2-1; 9 bases line up with TRBD1. Germline trimming cut 7 bases from V and 4 bases from J; bases unmatched to any gene: 8. The CDR3 is made up of 15 amino acids. Germline-derived CDR1 and CDR2 are ENHRY and SYGVKD. The CDR3 here is CAITQTGGEYNEQFF. CDR3 nucleotide sequence: TGTGCCATCACTCAAACAGGGGGCGAATACAATGAGCAGTTCTTC.

V is TRBV2 and J is TRBJ2-2; TRBD2 is a possible D gene (5 bases). CDR3 length: 14 residues. The germline gives CDR1 SNHLY, CDR2 FYNNEI. Trimming shortened V by 4 bases and J by 4 bases, and 10 bases separated the two germline ends. The CDR3 region is CASSGGFGTGELFF. The CDR3 coding sequence is TGTGCCAGCAGTGGAGGGTTCGGCACCGGGGAGCTGTTTTTT.

This rearrangement joins TRBV9 to TRBJ2-5, with D possibly being TRBD1 (6 bases). The CDR3 sequence is 18 residues long. CDR1 is SGDLS and CDR2 is YYNGEE in the germline V gene. V was cut by 3 bases and J by 2 bases, with 23 bases left in between. The CDR3 coding sequence is TGTGCCAGCAGCGGAACCCCCCGACAGGCCTCCCGACAAGAGACCCAGTACTTC. Amino acids: CASSGTPRQASRQETQYF. Complete variable domain (other parts from reference TRBV9 and TRBJ2-5): DSGVTQTPKHLITATGQRVTLRCSPRSGDLSVYWYQQSLDQGLQFLIQYYNGEERAKGNILERFSAQQFPDLHSELNLSSLELGDSALYFCASSGTPRQASRQETQYFGPGTRLLVL.

This clone was detected only once. This chain connects TRBV4-1 to TRBJ1-2, with 9 bases fitting TRBD1. CDR3 length: 16 amino acids. Germline lookup yields CDR1 MGHRA and CDR2 YSYEKL. Trimming removed 1 base from V and 4 bases from J; junction bases left unmatched: 7. CDR3 sequence reads: CASSQARTGGGYGYTF. In DNA, the CDR3 is TGCGCCAGCAGCCAAGCACGCACAGGGGGCGGCTATGGCTACACCTTC.

J is TRBJ2-1 and V is TRBV19; 14 nucleotides agree with TRBD2. From germline, CDR1 is LNHDA and CDR2 SQIVND (reference sequence). This CDR3 contains 17 residues. V lost 5 bases and J lost 3; bases outside the gene matches: 6. The CDR3 coding sequence is TGTGCCAGTAGTCTCGGGACTAGCGGGAGTTTCTACAATGAGCAGTTCTTC. It codes for CASSLGTSGSFYNEQFF.

V is TRBV27 and J is TRBJ2-1; D is perhaps TRBD1 (5 bases). The CDR3 totals 14 residues. Germline V lookup: CDR1 MNHEY, CDR2 SMNVEV (reference sequence). Trimming shortened V by 2 bases and J by 5 bases, and 10 bases separated the two germline ends. The CDR3 region is CASSLRTRNNEQFF. CDR3 in DNA: TGTGCCAGCAGTTTACGGACAAGAAACAATGAGCAGTTCTTC.

This chain uses TRBV9 with TRBJ1-5; 11 bases align to TRBD1. The germline CDR1 and CDR2 sequences are SGDLS and YYNGEE. The CDR3 consists of 16 residues. After removal of 3 bases from V and 6 bases from J, the junction contained 8 bases not matched to a gene. As DNA, the CDR3 is TGTGCCAGCAGCGCGGGGACAGGGGGAGTAAGTCAGCCCCAGCATTTT. Amino acids: CASSAGTGGVSQPQHF.

The chain carries TRBV4-2 and TRBJ2-7; 12 nucleotides line up with TRBD2. This CDR3 region has 17 residues. The trim removed 3 bases at V and 2 bases at J, leaving 8 bases unmatched. Germline lookup yields CDR1 LGHNA and CDR2 YNFKEQ. The CDR3 loop reads CASSQDWTSGVAYEQYF. In nucleotides, the CDR3 is TGTGCCAGCAGCCAGGACTGGACTAGCGGGGTCGCCTACGAGCAGTACTTC.

The chain is built from TRBV30 and TRBJ1-6; 7 positions agree with TRBD1. The CDR3 is 18 residues long. Trimming cost V 3 bases and J 1 base; bases outside gene matches: 12. Germline loops: CDR1 GTSNPN, CDR2 SVGIG (reference sequence). This chain's CDR3 is CAWSRESDRASYNSPLHF. The CDR3 DNA is TGTGCCTGGAGCCGAGAATCCGACAGGGCATCCTATAATTCACCCCTCCACTTT.

The chain joins TRBV29-1 to TRBJ2-7; possibly TRBD1 for D (6 bases). Germline CDR1 and CDR2: SQVTM and ANQGSEA. The CDR3 runs to 12 residues. V was shortened by 5 bases and J by 2 bases, with 10 bases between the two germline ends. The CDR3 protein is CSVKQGAYEQYF. The CDR3 nucleotides are TGCAGCGTTAAACAGGGAGCCTACGAGCAGTACTTC.

This clone was seen just once. The chain is built from TRBV5-6 and TRBJ1-6, with D perhaps TRBD1 (5 bases). The germline gives CDR1 SGHDT, CDR2 YYEEEE. Trimming left V 4 bases short and J 6 bases short, with 11 bases between. This CDR3 has 14 residues. CDR3 coding DNA: TGTGCCAGCAGCGGGGCCCCTAGTAATTCACCCCTCCACTTT. Residues: CASSGAPSNSPLHF.

The rearrangement uses TRBV30 and TRBJ1-4; 7 bases map to TRBD1. Germline CDR1 is GTSNPN and CDR2 is SVGIG (reference sequence). The CDR3 is 16 residues long. The trim removed 7 bases at V and 2 bases at J, leaving 13 bases unmatched. This CDR3 is CAFVTGALHTNEKLFF. CDR3 DNA sequence: TGTGCCTTTGTAACAGGGGCACTACACACTAATGAAAAACTGTTTTTT.